This entry lists 7 T cell receptor beta chains sequenced from one sample in a study of cytomegalovirus exposure and HLA in healthy donors. The primer mix had 60 Vbeta and 13 Jbeta primers. Data came from immunoSEQ multiplex PCR; TCRdb stores just in-frame clones and leaves some out. The table includes tens of thousands of clones, more than 70% detected once. Sample: PBMCs. These receptors came from a male donor in good health and CMV-seropositive.

In DNA, the CDR3 is TGTGCCAGCAGCCCCCTCCTAGCGGGAGACACCGGGGAGCTGTTTTTT. Its translation is CASSPLLAGDTGELFF. This rearrangement joins TRBV9 to TRBJ2-2; 10 bases align to TRBD2. V lost 4 bases and J lost 3; bases outside the gene matches: 6. From germline, CDR1 is SGDLS and CDR2 YYNGEE. The CDR3 runs to 16 residues.

The gene calls are TRBV7-6 and TRBJ2-7; possible D gene TRBD2, 6 bases. From germline, CDR1 is SGHVS and CDR2 FNYEAQ. The CDR3 consists of 14 residues. V was trimmed by 5 bases and J by 0 bases, leaving 11 bases between them. This CDR3 reads CASSRAGTSYEQYF. The CDR3, as DNA: TGTGCCAGCAGCCGCGCGGGAACCTCCTACGAGCAGTACTTC.

The chain combines TRBV7-2 with TRBJ2-7, with 9 bases fitting TRBD1. Per the germline V gene, CDR1 is SGHTA and CDR2 is FQGNSA. The CDR3 has 15 residues. V shed 5 bases, J shed 6 bases, and the junction held 11 bases outside the gene matches. The CDR3 loop reads CASSTGPGQGREQYF. The CDR3 DNA follows: TGTGCCAGCAGCACCGGGCCGGGACAGGGTCGCGAGCAGTACTTC. Full variable domain (remainder filled in from reference TRBV7-2 and TRBJ2-7): GAGVSQSPSNKVTEKGKDVELRCDPISGHTALYWYRQSLGQGLEFLIYFQGNSAPDKSGLPSDRFSAERTGGSVSTLTIQRTQQEDSAVYLCASSTGPGQGREQYFGPGTRLTVT.

The chain combines TRBV9 with TRBJ2-4; D may be TRBD2 (6 bases). The V and J ends lost 6 bases and 6 bases respectively, with 19 bases between them. CDR3 size: 15 residues. CDR1 is SGDLS and CDR2 is YYNGEE in the germline V gene. The CDR3 bases are TGTGCCAGCACAGCTACCGGGAGTTGGGGAAACATTCAGTACTTC. This sequence encodes CASTATGSWGNIQYF.

This chain uses TRBV2 with TRBJ1-5; 7 bases match TRBD1. Germline V gives CDR1 SNHLY, CDR2 FYNNEI. The junction had 7 bases not matched to a gene; V was cut back by 2 bases and J by 6 bases. The CDR3 spans 15 residues. The CDR3 DNA is TGTGCCAGCAGTGAACGGCAGGGGGATGCTCAGCCCCAGCATTTT. Its protein product is CASSERQGDAQPQHF.

J is TRBJ2-1 and V is TRBV18; TRBD2 matches 10 bases. CDR3 length: 15 amino acids. Germline CDR1 KGHSH, CDR2 LQKENI. V dropped 5 bases and J dropped 7; count of bases not matched to a gene: 8. CDR3 bases: TGTGCCAGCTCAGAGGGTAGCGGGAGGCGGAATGAGCAGTTCTTC. It codes for CASSEGSGRRNEQFF.

The chain recombines TRBV10-2 with TRBJ2-3; TRBD1 matches 9 bases. V was clipped by 5 bases and J by 0 bases; unmatched bases: 6. The CDR3 has 16 amino acids. Germline values: CDR1 WSHSY, CDR2 SAAADI. The CDR3 region has the DNA TGCGCCAGCAGTCTGGGGACAGGGACTAGCACAGATACGCAGTATTTT. The encoded protein is CASSLGTGTSTDTQYF.